Sequencing of this T cell receptor beta chain was carried out in a study of blood T cell repertoires in COVID-19. Overall study: Specimens from acute and convalescent COVID-19 originated in the United States, Italy and Spain. PBMCs, B-cell-depleted T cells, or T cells were the source of the cDNA or gDNA that made up the material.

As handled by the study authors: Estimation of nucleated cell counts was performed using reference gene primer amplification. The data were produced by immunoSEQ multiplex PCR, yet TCRdb's version contains in-frame clones alone and is incomplete. The DNA was the basis for D and trimming; V, J and clone size are from that table. The sample lists around 60,000 clones, around 90% occurring once. CDR1 is SNHLY, CDR2 FYNNEI, per germline. CDR3 length: 15 amino acids. The V and J ends lost 6 bases and 5 bases, in that order; junction bases with no gene match: 10. The chain links TRBV2 to TRBJ2-5, with TRBD2 matching over 9 bases. The sequence derives from a man in his sixties with acute or convalescent COVID-19. What was sequenced was peripheral blood. The CDR3, as DNA: TGTGCCAGCAGGCGGGAGGGCCTGTCGGGGGAGACCCAGTACTTC. Translating gives CASRREGLSGETQYF.